This TCR beta chain emerged from a study of blood T cell repertoires in COVID-19 (dated by TCRdb to 2020 to 2022). In the study overall: The collaborator samples originated in the United States, Italy and Spain and spanned the acute and convalescent phases of COVID-19. The material from the prospective study consisted of cDNA or gDNA derived from T cells, B-cell-depleted T cells, or PBMCs. Deeply sampled blood TCRbeta repertoires from subjects exposed to, actively infected with, or recovered from COVID-19 were included in the dataset. The repertoires were released in a freely available public database intended as a resource for research on the immune response to SARS-CoV-2. The samples were drawn from two sources: the first 160 participants of the ongoing ImmuneRACE study, and 1,200 or so subjects contributed by 6 global collaborators. The sample metadata nearly always contained a de-identified subject ID, COVID-19 status, age in years and sex. HLA class I and class II types, where available, came from metadata supplied by the sample provider rather than from assay-based typing.

V lost 5 bases and J lost 4 bases, and the count of bases not matched to a germline gene is 9. Inclusive of the bounding cysteine and phenylalanine, the CDR3 is 16 residues long. Only the CDR3 portion is preserved as DNA: 48 bases, with reading frame beginning at the first base. As encoded in the germline V gene, CDR1 is SGHVS while CDR2 is FQNEAQ. Whole blood was collected in K2EDTA tubes by collaborating institutions according to the institutions' own protocols. For TCRbeta analysis, collaborators shipped samples in one of three forms: frozen whole blood, isolated PBMCs, or DNA extracted from either of those sample types. Comments on this clone: The clone's antigen remains unknown. The input lacks base qualities; no much larger clone sits a single base away.

Points the paper makes about the study in general: The amount of clinical and demographic metadata varied by source and participant and was provided uncurated.

TCRbeta CDR3 regions were amplified from genomic DNA using the immunoSEQ Assay, a bias-controlled multiplex PCR. From the authors' description of their analysis: Nucleated cell counts per sample were estimated from amplification of reference gene primers within the assay. To quantify the absolute abundance of each unique TCRbeta CDR3 rearrangement, sequence reads were collapsed and filtered. For each sample, productive Simpson clonality was calculated by taking the square root of Simpson's diversity index across productive rearrangements. This immuneACCESS table, as held by TCRdb, lists in-frame sequences with V and J called but not all clones. Of the missing ones, under half trace to an unresolved V gene in checked studies; the others have no known cause. V, J and clone size reflect that table, while D and trimming were determined from the DNA. For this sample the table gives about 42,000 clones, of which roughly 80% were detected only once. Together, the top ten hold over 25% of the sample.

The V gene is TRBV7-8 and the J gene is TRBJ1-5; TRBD1 aligns with 9 central bases. What was sequenced was peripheral blood. This receptor was taken from a woman aged 65 to 85 with acute or convalescent COVID-19. For the CDR3, the sequence is CASSPRPGQGNQPQHF. The sequenced DNA: TGTGCCAGCAGCCCACGGCCGGGACAGGGAAATCAGCCCCAGCATTTT.